By sample fraction, the clone carrying this T cell receptor (beta chain) is medium-sized (0.01 to 0.1%). Its antigen remains unknown. CDR3 length: 16 amino acids. Germline V gene data show CDR1 as LNHDA and CDR2 as SQIVND (reference sequence). J was trimmed by 0 bases and V by 8 bases; bases with no gene match: 10. A first 10-cycle multiplex round used 32 V-gene and 13 J-gene primers on TCR beta CDR3. Using its own MiXCR run on the multiplex PCR reads, TCRdb lists one record per CDR3 protein. The table records 3,000 to 3,500 distinct CDR3 sequences, 25% to 35% of them present only once. This record comes from a study of immune heterogeneity within non-small cell lung tumors. The study, taken as a whole, reports: Largely, high-frequency T-cell receptor beta clonotypes differed from one individual patient to another.

For each sample, template was 450 to 750 ng of bulk tumor genomic DNA. Doctors removed several biopsies from each primary tumor during surgery, keeping them far apart. Those enrolled were patients newly diagnosed with untreated non-small cell lung cancer and undergoing curative surgery. Sequenced: lung tumor tissue. This TCR was sampled from a man aged 60-69 years with non-small cell lung cancer. The rearrangement uses TRBV19 and TRBJ1-5; 7 nucleotides line up with TRBD1. Written as DNA, the CDR3 is TGTGCCAGTGAGCCCCGGGACAGACATAGCAATCAGCCCCAGCATTTT. Its translation is CASEPRDRHSNQPQHF.